This T cell receptor (beta chain) was recovered during a study of CD8 T cells in Susac syndrome. Germline loops: CDR1 LNHDA, CDR2 SQIVND (reference sequence). The CDR3 totals 18 residues. The V gene end was trimmed by 5 bases and the J gene end by 5 bases; junction bases not matched to a gene: 16. The authors reverse transcribed roughly 0.5 to 1 ug RNA with random hexamers. TCR beta CDR3 was amplified by immunoSEQ covering 54 Vbeta and 13 Jbeta. TCRdb processed the immunoSEQ multiplex PCR reads anew with MiXCR; each CDR3 protein has one entry. The sample holds about 400,000 distinct CDR3 sequences, around 83% seen once. Sequencing of TCR beta covered CD8+ and CD4+ T cells obtained from blood. Treatment-naive patients with stable or active relapsing-remitting disease served as multiple sclerosis controls. TEMRA cells were FACS-enriched and CD8+ and CD4+ T cells negatively isolated.

The sequenced material came from CD8+ T cells from PBMCs. The clonotype comes from a human donor with multiple sclerosis. The genes are TRBV19 and TRBJ1-5; 9 bases map to TRBD1. DNA of the CDR3: TGTGCCAGTAGTGCGGACCGGGACAGGGTGAATTGGGATCAGCCCCAGCATTTT. It is translated as CASSADRDRVNWDQPQHF.